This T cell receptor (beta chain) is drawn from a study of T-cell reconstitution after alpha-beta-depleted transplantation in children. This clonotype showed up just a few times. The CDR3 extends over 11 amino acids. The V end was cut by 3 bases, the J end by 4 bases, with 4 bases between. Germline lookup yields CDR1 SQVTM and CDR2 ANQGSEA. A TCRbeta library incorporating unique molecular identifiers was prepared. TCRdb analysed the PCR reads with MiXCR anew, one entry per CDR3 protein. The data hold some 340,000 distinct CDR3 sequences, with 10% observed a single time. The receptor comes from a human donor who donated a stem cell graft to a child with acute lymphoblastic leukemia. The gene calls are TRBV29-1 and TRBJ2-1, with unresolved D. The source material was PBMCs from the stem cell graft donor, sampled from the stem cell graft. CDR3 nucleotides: TGCAGCGTTGACCTTTACAATGAGCAGTTCTTC. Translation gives CSVDLYNEQFF.